Following are 12 T cell receptor beta chains from one sample sequenced in a study of radiotherapy plus CTLA-4 blockade in lung cancer. Generated by immunoSEQ multiplex PCR, the TCRdb table keeps only in-frame clones and is missing some. The data contain about 110,000 clones, about four fifths of them singletons. The sample was peripheral blood, taken from a patient treated with radiotherapy plus ipilimumab. The receptors originated from a human donor with non-small cell lung cancer that progressed on radiotherapy plus ipilimumab. Some clones in this sample may be carry-over from other donors' samples.

For this clone: An end of the junction differs from the germline gene, which may be a read error. The chain carries TRBV13 and TRBJ2-3, with 11 nucleotides matching TRBD1. The germline gives CDR1 PRHDT, CDR2 FYEKMQ (reference sequence). The CDR3 loop spans 14 amino acids. CDR3 coding DNA: TGTGCCAGCAGCCTAGGACAGGGGGCGGATACGCAGTATTTT. Encoded protein: CASSLGQGADTQYF.

This chain connects TRBV5-5 to TRBJ2-7, with 8 positions matching TRBD1. The CDR3 runs to 14 residues. CDR1 and CDR2 (germline): SGHKS, YYEKEE (reference sequence). The J segment lost 3 bases and the V segment lost 2 bases, leaving 4 bases of the junction unmatched. Here the CDR3 reads CASSLNTGGYEQYF. In nucleotides, the CDR3 is TGTGCCAGCAGCTTAAACACAGGGGGCTACGAGCAGTACTTC.

J is TRBJ2-3 and V is TRBV4-3; TRBD1 might be the D (5 bases). V was cut by 1 base and J by 0 bases, with 8 bases left in between. Germline CDR1 LGHNA, CDR2 YSLEER. The CDR3 is 15 amino acids. CDR3 bases: TGCGCCAGCAGCCAAGTCCAGGGAAGCACAGATACGCAGTATTTT. It encodes CASSQVQGSTDTQYF.

This rearrangement joins TRBV27 to TRBJ2-5; 13 bases agree with TRBD2. Germline V gene lookup returns CDR1 MNHEY and CDR2 SMNVEV (reference sequence). V lost 5 bases and J lost 5; bases outside the gene matches: 17. The CDR3 loop spans 19 amino acids. The DNA for the CDR3 is TGTGCCAGCAGTCCGCCCCCCCGGACTAGCGGGGGCCTAGGGGAGACCCAGTACTTC. Protein: CASSPPPRTSGGLGETQYF.

The V call is TRBV7-3, the J call TRBJ2-2; unclear D gene. V lost 1 base, J lost 1 base, and 4 bases lay in between. The germline V gene has CDR1 SGHTA and CDR2 FQGTGA. The CDR3 sequence is 14 residues long. CDR3 loop: CASSLKVNTGELFF. The CDR3 coding sequence is TGTGCCAGCAGCTTAAAGGTGAACACCGGGGAGCTGTTTTTT.

This sequence joins TRBV14 and TRBJ1-2; a weak D match, TRBD1 (5 bases). Trimming removed 4 bases at V and 6 bases at J, with 12 bases between. The CDR3 has 13 amino acids. CDR1 is SGHDN, CDR2 FVKESK, per germline. CDR3 protein: CASSRSGYHGYTF. Here the CDR3 DNA reads TGTGCCAGCAGCCGATCAGGGTATCATGGCTACACCTTC.

The V gene is TRBV4-3, the J gene TRBJ1-6, with D possibly matching TRBD1 (5 bases). The CDR3 sequence is 16 residues long. The germline V and J ends were trimmed by 2 bases and 6 bases, with 14 bases remaining between them. Germline V gives CDR1 LGHNA, CDR2 YSLEER. CDR3 sequence: CASSQSQGTGNSPLHF. CDR3 bases: TGCGCCAGCAGCCAATCCCAGGGAACGGGTAATTCACCCCTCCACTTT.

The V gene is TRBV23-1, the J gene TRBJ2-1; 7 positions agree with TRBD1. TRBV23-1 falls under the ORF class, with uncertain function. The CDR3 consists of 14 residues. J gave up 14 bases and V 2 bases, and 12 bases lay outside the gene matches. The DNA of the CDR3 is TGCGCCAGCAGTCAACAGCCGCCCTACGGGACAGAGTTCTTC. It is translated as CASSQQPPYGTEFF.

The rearrangement links TRBV10-3 to TRBJ2-1; 13 nucleotides match TRBD2. Per germline, CDR1 ENHRY and CDR2 SYGVKD. V gave up 6 bases and J gave up 1 base; unmatched junction bases: 3. The CDR3 sequence is 16 residues long. CDR3 in DNA: TGTGCCATCAGCTGGACTAGCGGGGGTTCCTACAATGAGCAGTTCTTC. Residues: CAISWTSGGSYNEQFF.

This clone was seen a single time. The CDR3 here is CAWSVEGNQPQHF. Written as DNA, the CDR3 is TGTGCCTGGAGTGTAGAGGGCAATCAGCCCCAGCATTTT. The chain couples TRBV30 to TRBJ1-5; D not certain. The CDR3 runs to 13 residues. V was cut by 0 bases and J by 2 bases, with 5 bases left in between. CDR1 is GTSNPN, CDR2 SVGIG, per germline (reference sequence).

The chain carries TRBV9 and TRBJ1-1; D is ambiguous. The V gene lost 3 bases and the J gene lost 4 bases, with 10 bases spanning the gap. CDR3 length equals 13 residues. Germline-derived CDR1 and CDR2 are SGDLS and YYNGEE. CDR3 in DNA: TGTGCCAGCAGCGCCCCTTCTACCACTGAAGCTTTCTTT. Residues: CASSAPSTTEAFF.

This clone was picked up a small number of times. The genes are TRBV5-4 and TRBJ2-4; 7 positions agree with TRBD2. This CDR3 comprises 15 residues. Germline-derived CDR1 and CDR2 are SGHNT and YYREEE (reference sequence). The J segment lost 5 bases and the V segment lost 4 bases, leaving 9 bases of the junction unmatched. The CDR3 here is CASSPGGGNQNIQYF. The CDR3 coding sequence is TGTGCCAGCAGCCCCGGGGGAGGGAATCAAAACATTCAGTACTTC.